The 4 T cell receptor beta chains below all came from one sample that was sequenced in a study of T cell clones after liver transplantation. The method was immunoSEQ multiplex PCR; TCRdb's version includes in-frame clones alone and lacks a portion of them. The sample yields about 120,000 clones, less than 95% seen once. This material consisted of CD4+ T cells from blood, taken 12 months after liver transplant. Every receptor here comes from a human patient who received a liver transplant. Part of the T cells may come from the graft donor.

This clone was counted a few times. This sequence joins TRBV5-1 and TRBJ2-2; D may be TRBD2 (6 bases). The V gene's germline CDR1 is SGHRS and CDR2 YFSETQ. The V gene lost 0 bases and the J gene lost 6 bases, with 12 bases spanning the gap. The CDR3 contains 15 residues. CDR3 sequence reads: CASSLGFGGAGELFF. CDR3 in DNA: TGCGCCAGCAGCTTGGGTTTTGGAGGGGCCGGGGAGCTGTTTTTT.

A few counts support this clone. The rearrangement joins TRBV6-5 to TRBJ1-1, with 7 bases that match TRBD1. The CDR3 extends over 15 amino acids. Germline V gene data show CDR1 as MNHEY and CDR2 as SVGAGI. V lost 6 bases to trimming and J lost 1 base; unmatched junction nucleotides: 8. CDR3 loop: CASRKGQATNTEAFF. The CDR3, as DNA: TGTGCCAGCAGGAAAGGACAGGCAACGAACACTGAAGCTTTCTTT.

J is TRBJ2-2 and V is TRBV7-8, with D hard to call. Germline V gene sequence: CDR1 SGHVS, CDR2 FQNEAQ. V was cut by 7 bases and J by 6 bases, with 15 bases left in between. The CDR3 covers 14 residues. The CDR3 coding sequence is TGTGCCAGCAATGCAGATGGTTTCGCCGGGGAGCTGTTTTTT. It specifies CASNADGFAGELFF.

The CDR3: CASSALTSGRPRDNEQFF. The CDR3 coding sequence is TGTGCCAGCAGTGCCCTGACTAGCGGGAGGCCACGGGACAATGAGCAGTTCTTC. This chain connects TRBV28 to TRBJ2-1, with 13 bases lining up with TRBD2. The CDR3 runs to 18 residues. Losses at the gene ends were 5 bases for V and 5 bases for J; bases not matched to a gene: 12. The germline gives CDR1 MDHEN, CDR2 SYDVKM.